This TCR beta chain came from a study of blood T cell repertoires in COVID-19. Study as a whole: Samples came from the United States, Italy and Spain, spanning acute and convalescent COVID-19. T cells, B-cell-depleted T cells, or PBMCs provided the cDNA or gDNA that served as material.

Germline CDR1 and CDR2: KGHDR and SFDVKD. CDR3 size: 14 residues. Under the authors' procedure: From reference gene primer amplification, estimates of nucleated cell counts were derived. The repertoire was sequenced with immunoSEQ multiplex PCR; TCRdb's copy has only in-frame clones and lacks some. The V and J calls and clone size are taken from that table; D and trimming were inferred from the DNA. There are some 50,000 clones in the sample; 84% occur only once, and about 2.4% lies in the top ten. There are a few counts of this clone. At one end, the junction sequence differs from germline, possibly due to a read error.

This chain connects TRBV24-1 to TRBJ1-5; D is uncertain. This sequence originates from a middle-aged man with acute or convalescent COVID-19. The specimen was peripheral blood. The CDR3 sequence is CATRDLSCNQPQHF. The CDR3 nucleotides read TGTGCCACCAGGGATTTATCCTGTAATCAGCCCCAGCATTTT.